Each of the 22 T cell receptor beta chains below was sequenced from the same sample in a study of blood T cell repertoires in COVID-19. This table comes from immunoSEQ multiplex PCR, and its TCRdb copy is limited to in-frame clones, with some not included. The data contain about 57,000 clones, roughly 78% of them singletons. The sample comprised peripheral blood. The source is a human donor in a cohort sampled during active COVID-19.

V is TRBV27 and J is TRBJ2-1; D ambiguous. Germline V lookup: CDR1 MNHEY, CDR2 SMNVEV (reference sequence). CDR3 size: 16 residues. The V gene lost 5 bases and the J gene lost 4 bases, with 18 bases spanning the gap. CDR3 DNA sequence: TGTGCCAGCAGTCCCCCCCGGTCTTTCCTATACAATGAGCAGTTCTTC. This translates into CASSPPRSFLYNEQFF.

This clone was recorded only once. This chain uses TRBV3-1 (or the pseudogene TRBV3-2) with TRBJ2-1, with D maybe TRBD2 (5 bases). Trimming shortened V by 2 bases and J by 8 bases, and 13 bases separated the two germline ends. Germline V gene sequence: CDR1 LGHDT, CDR2 YNNKEL (reference sequence). This CDR3 spans 14 amino acids. CDR3 nucleotide sequence: TGTGCCAGCAGCCAATGGCGCTCCGGGGATGAGCAGTTCTTC. Encoded protein: CASSQWRSGDEQFF.

J is TRBJ2-1 and V is TRBV24-1; TRBD2 agrees at 7 bases. Germline V gene data show CDR1 as KGHDR and CDR2 as SFDVKD. CDR3 length: 14 amino acids. The V segment lost 7 bases and the J segment 3 bases; nucleotides outside the gene matches: 5. CDR3 sequence: CATREAGDYNEQFF. CDR3 bases: TGTGCCACCAGGGAGGCGGGAGACTACAATGAGCAGTTCTTC.

The V call is TRBV7-2, the J call TRBJ2-2; TRBD2 matches 10 bases. V shed 2 bases, J shed 7 bases, and the junction held 4 bases outside the gene matches. CDR1 SGHTA and CDR2 FQGNSA come from the germline V gene. The CDR3 is made up of 15 amino acids. CDR3 amino acids: CASSLKAGGGGELFF. The CDR3 DNA follows: TGTGCCAGCAGCTTAAAAGCGGGAGGGGGCGGGGAGCTGTTTTTT.

The chain links TRBV7-8 to TRBJ2-7; 8 bases are shared with TRBD1. V was pared by 5 bases and J by 4 bases, with 4 bases of the junction left unmatched. CDR1 and CDR2 (germline): SGHVS, FQNEAQ. There are 13 residues in the CDR3. CDR3 protein: CASSPGGGYEQYF. DNA of the CDR3: TGTGCCAGCAGCCCAGGGGGCGGTTACGAGCAGTACTTC.

DNA of the CDR3: TGTGCCTGGAGTGCCGGGACTAGCGCCAAGGTAGAGACCCAGTACTTC. Amino acids: CAWSAGTSAKVETQYF. V is TRBV30 and J is TRBJ2-5; 10 bases fit TRBD2. CDR1 GTSNPN and CDR2 SVGIG come from the germline V gene (reference sequence). The CDR3 spans 16 residues. V was pared by 1 base and J by 4 bases, with 9 bases of the junction left unmatched.

The chain's CDR3 is CASSVQGEAFF. The CDR3 region has the DNA TGCGCCAGCAGTGTGCAGGGGGAAGCTTTCTTT. The V and J genes are TRBV10-2 and TRBJ1-1, with D possibly being TRBD1 (6 bases). V was pared by 4 bases and J by 8 bases, with 8 bases between. This CDR3 is built from 11 residues. From germline, CDR1 is WSHSY and CDR2 SAAADI.

Only one count was recorded for this clone. For the CDR3, the DNA is TGCGCCAGCAGCTCCGACGCTAAAGCGATCTATGGCTACACCTTC. Encoded protein: CASSSDAKAIYGYTF. V gene TRBV5-1 combines with J gene TRBJ1-2; D unclear. The CDR3 loop spans 15 amino acids. Germline CDR1 and CDR2: SGHRS and YFSETQ. With 3 bases removed from V and 4 bases from J, the gap between germline ends came to 16 bases.

The rearrangement uses TRBV27 and TRBJ2-7; tentative D call: TRBD2 (5 bases). The germline V gene has CDR1 MNHEY and CDR2 SMNVEV (reference sequence). The CDR3 runs 12 residues. Trimming shortened V by 6 bases and J by 3 bases, and 9 bases separated the two germline ends. CDR3 sequence reads: CASRRVLYEQYF. Written as DNA, the CDR3 is TGTGCCAGCAGGCGGGTCCTCTACGAGCAGTACTTC.

The CDR3 DNA reads TGTGCCAGTAGTAAACAGGGGGCGATATCCTACAATGAGCAGTTCTTC. Its translation: CASSKQGAISYNEQFF. The chain couples TRBV19 to TRBJ2-1; the match to TRBD1 covers 9 bases. Trimming at V came to 4 bases and at J to 1 base, leaving 5 bases not matched to a gene. The CDR3 is 16 residues long. CDR1 and CDR2 (germline): LNHDA, SQIVND (reference sequence). Filled out from reference TRBV19 and TRBJ2-1, the complete variable domain reads DGGITQSPKYLFRKEGQNVTLSCEQNLNHDAMYWYRQDPGQGLRLIYYSQIVNDFQKGDIAEGYSVSREKKESFPLTVTSAQKNPTAFYLCASSKQGAISYNEQFFGPGTRLTVL.

The chain has TRBV13 and TRBJ2-3, with D tentatively TRBD2 (5 bases). V lost 3 bases and J 0 bases, leaving 10 bases between the germline ends. The CDR3 runs 15 residues. Germline values: CDR1 PRHDT, CDR2 FYEKMQ (reference sequence). CDR3 coding DNA: TGTGCCAGCAGCTTGGAAGCGGAAAGCACAGATACGCAGTATTTT. It translates to CASSLEAESTDTQYF.

V gene TRBV7-2 combines with J gene TRBJ2-1; D is ambiguous. The V end lost 5 bases, the J end lost 15 bases, and 20 bases lay between the germline ends. The CDR3 has 13 residues. Germline V gene lookup returns CDR1 SGHTA and CDR2 FQGNSA. The CDR3 DNA sequence: TGTGCCAGCAGCCCCCACGACTTATCCCGAGCGTTCTTC. Its translation: CASSPHDLSRAFF.

This clone was observed a few times. The chain combines TRBV2 with TRBJ2-1; D is possibly TRBD2 (6 bases). Germline CDR1 and CDR2: SNHLY and FYNNEI. The CDR3 sequence is 13 residues long. V was shortened by 4 bases and J by 7 bases, with 11 bases between the two germline ends. The DNA for the CDR3 is TGTGCCAGCAGTGGAACGGGGGTGAATGAGCAGTTCTTC. Residues: CASSGTGVNEQFF.

The genes are TRBV19 and TRBJ2-3, with D possibly being TRBD2 (6 bases). The CDR3 is 14 amino acids. Germline CDR1 reads LNHDA; CDR2 reads SQIVND (reference sequence). V was clipped by 6 bases and J by 0 bases, with 10 bases between them. The CDR3 bases are TGTGCCAGTAGCCCTACTAGCAGCACAGATACGCAGTATTTT. It specifies CASSPTSSTDTQYF. The entire variable domain, with the rest obtained from reference TRBV19 and TRBJ2-3, is as follows: DGGITQSPKYLFRKEGQNVTLSCEQNLNHDAMYWYRQDPGQGLRLIYYSQIVNDFQKGDIAEGYSVSREKKESFPLTVTSAQKNPTAFYLCASSPTSSTDTQYFGPGTRLTVL.

This sequence joins TRBV18 and TRBJ1-3; D is uncertain. The CDR3 sequence is 15 residues long. The V gene lost 5 bases and the J gene lost 1 base, with 12 bases spanning the gap. Germline V CDR1 and CDR2: KGHSH, LQKENI. CDR3 loop: CASSAREASGNTIYF. The CDR3 nucleotides are TGTGCCAGCTCAGCCCGGGAGGCTTCTGGAAACACCATATATTTT. The full variable domain, its missing parts supplied by reference TRBV18 and TRBJ1-3, is NAGVMQNPRHLVRRRGQEARLRCSPMKGHSHVYWYRQLPEEGLKFMVYLQKENIIDESGMPKERFSAEFPKEGPSILRIQQVVRGDSAAYFCASSAREASGNTIYFGEGSWLTVV.

The J gene is TRBJ2-2, the V gene TRBV5-1; perhaps TRBD1 as D (5 bases). The CDR3 length is 13 residues. V was pared by 0 bases and J by 6 bases, with 6 bases between. Looked up from germline, CDR1 is SGHRS and CDR2 is YFSETQ. In DNA, the CDR3 is TGCGCCAGCAGCTTGGTCAGGGCCGGGGAGCTGTTTTTT. Residues: CASSLVRAGELFF.

The CDR3 sequence: CASSYYSNQPQHF. In DNA form, the CDR3 reads TGTGCCAGCAGCTACTATAGCAATCAGCCCCAGCATTTT. This chain links TRBV28 with TRBJ1-5; D is uncertain. The CDR3 totals 13 residues. Germline loops: CDR1 MDHEN, CDR2 SYDVKM. The V end was cut by 6 bases, the J end by 0 bases, with 6 bases between.

The V call is TRBV13, the J call TRBJ1-6; D remains unclear. There are 14 residues in the CDR3. Trimming took off 1 base at V and 8 bases at J, with 9 bases between the two ends. CDR1 is PRHDT and CDR2 is FYEKMQ in the germline V gene (reference sequence). Here the CDR3 DNA reads TGTGCCAGCAGCTTAGCGGGGATTGATTCACCCCTCCACTTT. Translated: CASSLAGIDSPLHF.

This rearrangement joins TRBV27 to TRBJ1-6; TRBD1 is a possible D gene (5 bases). The CDR3 runs 13 residues. CDR1 and CDR2 from the germline V gene are MNHEY and SMNVEV (reference sequence). The V gene lost 1 base and the J gene lost 10 bases, with 8 bases spanning the gap. CDR3 region: CASSLYRQSPLHF. CDR3 bases: TGTGCCAGCAGTTTATACAGACAGTCACCCCTCCACTTT.

This chain links TRBV4-1 with TRBJ1-5; D possibly corresponds to TRBD1 (5 bases). The germline CDR1 and CDR2 sequences are MGHRA and YSYEKL. Between the trimmed V and J ends, which lost 2 bases and 3 bases, there was a span of 14 bases. The CDR3 runs 16 residues. As DNA, the CDR3 is TGCGCCAGCAGCCAATCGGCGCTCAGGGACAATCAGCCCCAGCATTTT. It is translated as CASSQSALRDNQPQHF.

The chain links TRBV28 to TRBJ1-1; D possibly corresponds to TRBD1 (6 bases). This CDR3 spans 14 amino acids. Germline-derived CDR1 and CDR2 are MDHEN and SYDVKM. Trimming removed 6 bases from V and 3 bases from J, with 14 bases in between. The DNA of the CDR3 is TGTGCCAGCAGGGGGGAAACAGGGTACACTGAAGCTTTCTTT. Protein: CASRGETGYTEAFF. Full variable domain (outside the CDR3, taken from reference TRBV28 and TRBJ1-1): DVKVTQSSRYLVKRTGEKVFLECVQDMDHENMFWYRQDPGLGLRLIYFSYDVKMKEKGDIPEGYSVSREKKERFSLILESASTNQTSMYLCASRGETGYTEAFFGQGTRLTVV.

V and J are TRBV7-2 and TRBJ2-5, with 7 bases aligning to TRBD1. The germline CDR1 and CDR2 sequences are SGHTA and FQGNSA. The CDR3 extends over 13 amino acids. V lost 4 bases and J lost 4; bases outside the gene matches: 3. The CDR3 DNA sequence: TGTGCCAGCAGCTACGACAGGGCAGAGACCCAGTACTTC. Translating it yields CASSYDRAETQYF.